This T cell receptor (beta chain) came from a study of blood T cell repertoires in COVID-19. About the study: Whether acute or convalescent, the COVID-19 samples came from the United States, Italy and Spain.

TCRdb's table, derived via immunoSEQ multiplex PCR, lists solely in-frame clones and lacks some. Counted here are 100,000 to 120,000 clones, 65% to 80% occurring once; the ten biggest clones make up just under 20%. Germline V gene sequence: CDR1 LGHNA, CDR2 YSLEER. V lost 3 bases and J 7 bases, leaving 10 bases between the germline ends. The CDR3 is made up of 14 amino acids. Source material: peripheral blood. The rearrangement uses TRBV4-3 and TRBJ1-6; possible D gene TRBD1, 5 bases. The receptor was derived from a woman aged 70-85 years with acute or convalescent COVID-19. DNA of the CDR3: TGCGCCAGCAGCCAGGAGGGGAAGAATTCACCCCTCCACTTT. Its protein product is CASSQEGKNSPLHF.